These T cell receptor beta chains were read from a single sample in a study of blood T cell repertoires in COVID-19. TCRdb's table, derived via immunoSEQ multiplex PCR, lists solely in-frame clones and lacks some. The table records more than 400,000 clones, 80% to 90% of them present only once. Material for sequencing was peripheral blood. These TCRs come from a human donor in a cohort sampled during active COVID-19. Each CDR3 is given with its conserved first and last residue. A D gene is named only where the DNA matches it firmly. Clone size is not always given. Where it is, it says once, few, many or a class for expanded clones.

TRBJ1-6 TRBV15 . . CATSRVQGNAYNSPLHF
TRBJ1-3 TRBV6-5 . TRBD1 CASSRDRGSGNTIYF
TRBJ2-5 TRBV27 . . CASSLLGLGQETQYF
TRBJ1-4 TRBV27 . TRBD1 CASRLTGIGEKLFF
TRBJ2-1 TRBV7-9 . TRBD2 CASSPWTSGSYNEQFF
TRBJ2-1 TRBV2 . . CASSPRGAADEQFF
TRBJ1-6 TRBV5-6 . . CASSPRTGYNSPLHF
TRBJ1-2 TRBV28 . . CASSFAGRNGYTF
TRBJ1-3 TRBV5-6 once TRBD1 CASRPRTGRRNTIYF
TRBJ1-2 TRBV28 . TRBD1 CASSLGTANLGGYTF
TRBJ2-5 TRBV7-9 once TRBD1 CASSDYWTGGLETQYF
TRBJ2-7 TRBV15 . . CATSRLRGNSYEQYF
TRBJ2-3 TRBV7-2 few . CASSLARVKDTQYF
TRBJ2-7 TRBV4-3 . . CASSQVGDLVYEQYF
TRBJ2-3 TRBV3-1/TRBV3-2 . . CASSQRPPVARSASTDTQYF
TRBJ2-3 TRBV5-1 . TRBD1 CASSGTGVTDTQYF
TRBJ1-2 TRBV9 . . CASSVSLSADIGTEGYTF